Each of the 6 T cell receptor beta chains below was sequenced from the same sample in a study of blood T cell repertoires in COVID-19. TCRdb's table, derived via immunoSEQ multiplex PCR, lists solely in-frame clones and lacks some. Here the sample spans about 170,000 clones, around 80% being singletons. Sequencing input: peripheral blood. All receptors derive from a woman in her seventies who had recovered from COVID-19.

J is TRBJ1-2 and V is TRBV19, with 9 positions matching TRBD1. The CDR3 spans 16 residues. Germline assignment: CDR1 LNHDA and CDR2 SQIVND (reference sequence). Unmatched junction bases numbered 12, after V lost 6 bases and J lost 4 bases. The DNA of the CDR3 is TGTGCCAGTAGGAGGGCCGACAGGGGGGCGAGCTATGGCTACACCTTC. As protein: CASRRADRGASYGYTF. Using reference TRBV19 and TRBJ1-2 for the parts outside the CDR3, the full variable domain is DGGITQSPKYLFRKEGQNVTLSCEQNLNHDAMYWYRQDPGQGLRLIYYSQIVNDFQKGDIAEGYSVSREKKESFPLTVTSAQKNPTAFYLCASRRADRGASYGYTFGSGTRLTVV.

The chain has TRBV4-3 and TRBJ2-3; 8 bases agree with TRBD2. Trimming at V came to 0 bases and at J to 4 bases, leaving 9 bases not matched to a gene. Germline V gene sequence: CDR1 LGHNA, CDR2 YSLEER. The CDR3 covers 17 residues. The CDR3 is CASSQDFGRGAPDTQYF. In DNA, the CDR3 is TGCGCCAGCAGCCAAGACTTCGGGAGGGGGGCCCCAGATACGCAGTATTTT.

The table lists this clone with a few counts. The V call is TRBV7-9, the J call TRBJ2-1; D remains unclear. Per germline, CDR1 SEHNR and CDR2 FQNEAQ (reference sequence). This CDR3 has 12 amino acids. V was shortened by 3 bases and J by 12 bases, with 12 bases between the two germline ends. Here the CDR3 DNA reads TGTGCCAGCAGCTTGTTACCCCCCGGGCAGTTCTTC. This translates into CASSLLPPGQFF.

This clone was found a few times. V is TRBV7-2 and J is TRBJ1-1; D gene uncertain. Per the germline V gene, CDR1 is SGHTA and CDR2 is FQGNSA. V was shortened by 5 bases and J by 3 bases, with 10 bases between the two germline ends. This CDR3 contains 13 residues. CDR3 DNA sequence: TGTGCCAGCAGCCCCGGTATCTACACTGAAGCTTTCTTT. Translated, it gives CASSPGIYTEAFF. Complete variable domain (other parts from reference TRBV7-2 and TRBJ1-1): GAGVSQSPSNKVTEKGKDVELRCDPISGHTALYWYRQSLGQGLEFLIYFQGNSAPDKSGLPSDRFSAERTGGSVSTLTIQRTQQEDSAVYLCASSPGIYTEAFFGQGTRLTVV.

The chain joins TRBV9 to TRBJ2-2; 11 bases map to TRBD1. Germline trimming cut 6 bases from V and 5 bases from J; bases unmatched to any gene: 3. CDR1 and CDR2 (germline): SGDLS, YYNGEE. The CDR3 length is 14 residues. Written as DNA, the CDR3 is TGTGCCAGCACCCGGGACAGGGGGACCGGGGAGCTGTTTTTT. This gives the protein CASTRDRGTGELFF. Variable domain in full (rest from reference TRBV9 and TRBJ2-2): DSGVTQTPKHLITATGQRVTLRCSPRSGDLSVYWYQQSLDQGLQFLIQYYNGEERAKGNILERFSAQQFPDLHSELNLSSLELGDSALYFCASTRDRGTGELFFGEGSRLTVL.

This chain links TRBV5-4 with TRBJ2-1, with TRBD2 identical over 7 bases. Germline V gives CDR1 SGHNT, CDR2 YYREEE (reference sequence). V lost 6 bases to trimming and J lost 8 bases; unmatched junction nucleotides: 8. CDR3 length: 13 residues. CDR3 in amino acids: CASKWGGMDEQFF. The CDR3 DNA reads as TGTGCCAGCAAGTGGGGGGGAATGGATGAGCAGTTCTTC.